This T cell receptor (beta chain) was sequenced for a study of Ad26.COV2.S vaccination and SARS-CoV-2 variants. Whole-study findings and limits: Vaccine and placebo recipients had similar non-spike TCR breadth.

The sample holds a few counts of this clone. Its antigen is still unknown. This CDR3 comprises 16 residues. Germline CDR1 reads LNHDA; CDR2 reads SQIVND (reference sequence). Trimming removed 6 bases at V and 0 bases at J, with 18 bases between. Regarding treatment: around 19 received Ad26.COV2.S at low or high dose, single or two shots; 5 received placebo; per-sample allocation not given. Sampling was done on day 63 after the first vaccine or placebo injection. A Boston adult aged 18-55 years was the donor. In the vaccine, an Ad26 vector expressed the SARS-CoV-2 spike of the Wuhan strain. TCRdb keeps only in-frame clones here, not all; method: immunoSEQ multiplex PCR. The sample gives about 320,000 clones, approximately 86% of which show up once; 2% to 2.5% is in the top ten.

The sequence came from a person between 18 and 60 years old who received the Ad26.COV2.S COVID-19 vaccine or a placebo. Specimen: peripheral blood, collected in a trial of Ad26.COV2.S vaccine versus placebo. The chain couples TRBV19 to TRBJ2-7, with a possible D match to TRBD1 (5 bases). CDR3 DNA: TGTGCCAGTAGCCCGCGGTTTGGGGCCAGCTCCTACGAGCAGTACTTC. Its protein is CASSPRFGASSYEQYF.